Below are 22 T cell receptor beta chains sequenced from a single sample in a study of T cells in Graves' hyperthyroidism and ophthalmopathy. Researchers amplified the TCR beta CDR3 regions from RNA transcripts. A set of HTBI primers served as the primers for a first-round RT-PCR of the TCR CDR3. TCRdb analysed the multiplex PCR reads with MiXCR anew, one entry per CDR3 protein. The sample lists nearly 600,000 distinct CDR3 sequences, 12% to 15% seen once, with about 7% in the top ten. The sample taken for sequencing was blood. The receptor source for this set is a woman aged 18-29 years with Graves' ophthalmopathy.

Many counts were recorded for this clonotype. The J gene is TRBJ2-7, the V gene TRBV3-1, with D unresolved. Germline V CDR1 and CDR2: LGHDT, YNNKEL (reference sequence). Trimming shortened V by 2 bases and J by 1 base, and 9 bases separated the two germline ends. This CDR3 has 14 residues. The CDR3 loop is CASSQSLLSYEQYF. CDR3 DNA: TGTGCCAGCAGCCAAAGCTTACTTTCCTACGAGCAGTACTTC.

This sequence joins TRBV19 and TRBJ2-1; TRBD1 matches 10 bases. With V trimmed by 4 bases and J by 4 bases, 4 bases remained unmatched. The CDR3 runs to 15 residues. Germline assignment: CDR1 LNHDA and CDR2 SQIVND (reference sequence). The CDR3 protein is CASSTGQGVYNEQFF. CDR3 DNA sequence: TGTGCCAGTAGTACCGGACAGGGGGTGTACAATGAGCAGTTCTTC.

This clonotype was seen repeatedly, ten times or more. The chain couples TRBV7-8 to TRBJ2-1, with 8 bases lining up with TRBD2. The CDR3 is 15 amino acids. Germline CDR1 is SGHVS and CDR2 is FQNEAQ. Germline trimming cut 2 bases from V and 7 bases from J; bases unmatched to any gene: 7. The chain's CDR3 is CASSLFGGERNEQFF. In DNA, the CDR3 is TGTGCCAGCAGCTTATTCGGGGGGGAAAGGAATGAGCAGTTCTTC.

In its sample, this clonotype was seen a few times. Here the CDR3 DNA reads TGTGCCAGCAGCTTAGTGGGCGGGACCAACACCGGGGAGCTGTTTTTT. It specifies CASSLVGGTNTGELFF. The V gene is TRBV7-2, the J gene TRBJ2-2; the D gene is possibly TRBD2 (6 bases). Germline CDR1 reads SGHTA; CDR2 reads FQGNSA. There are 16 residues in the CDR3. Trimming shortened V by 1 base and J by 2 bases, and 11 bases separated the two germline ends.

Remarks on this clonotype: One base away lies a much larger clone, so this may be a sequencing read error. The rearrangement links TRBV6-2 or TRBV6-3 to TRBJ2-4; possibly TRBD1 for D (6 bases). The V gene's germline CDR1 is MNHEY and CDR2 SVGEGT. V shed 5 bases and J shed 8 bases, with 16 bases lying between them. This CDR3 is built from 14 residues. The CDR3, as DNA: TGTGCCAGCAGTCCTTACAGGGATTCGGACATTCAGTACTTC. It translates to CASSPYRDSDIQYF.

Comments on this clonotype: A read error may account for a junction end that differs from germline. The rearrangement links TRBV28 to TRBJ2-5; D is uncertain. The CDR3 has 12 amino acids. Germline CDR1 is MDHEN and CDR2 is SYDVKM. Written as DNA, the CDR3 is TGTGCCAGCAGTGAGAGCCAACAGACCCAGTACTTC. Translated, it gives CASSESQQTQYF.

V usage is TRBV13 and J usage is TRBJ2-7; 7 bases line up with TRBD1. From germline, CDR1 is PRHDT and CDR2 FYEKMQ (reference sequence). The V segment lost 6 bases and the J segment 9 bases; nucleotides outside the gene matches: 20. The CDR3 runs to 16 residues. The DNA for the CDR3 is TGTGCCAGCAGTCCCGGGTTTGGGACAGTGGGAAGAGGGCAGTACTTC. Its protein is CASSPGFGTVGRGQYF.

This chain uses TRBV11-3 with TRBJ2-2; TRBD2 agrees at 10 bases. V lost 8 bases to trimming and J lost 5 bases; unmatched junction nucleotides: 11. The CDR3 totals 16 residues. Germline loops: CDR1 SGHNT, CDR2 YENEEA. DNA of the CDR3: TGTGCCAGCCAAGGAGCAGCGGGAGGGCCGACCGGGGAGCTGTTTTTT. This sequence encodes CASQGAAGGPTGELFF. Using reference TRBV11-3 and TRBJ2-2 for the parts outside the CDR3, the full variable domain is EAGVVQSPRYKIIEKKQPVAFWCNPISGHNTLYWYLQNLGQGPELLIRYENEEAVDDSQLPKDRFSAERLKGVDSTLKIQPAELGDSAVYLCASQGAAGGPTGELFFGEGSRLTVL.

About this clonotype itself: A much larger clone lies a single base off, so this may be a read error. The V and J genes are TRBV18 and TRBJ1-2; D is possibly TRBD1 (6 bases). This CDR3 has 14 amino acids. Germline V lookup: CDR1 KGHSH, CDR2 LQKENI. CDR3 amino acids: CAGSQPIQGGGYTF. In nucleotides, the CDR3 is TGTGCCGGCTCACAACCCATACAGGGAGGTGGCTACACCTTC.

In this sample, this clonotype turned up many times. The CDR3 DNA reads TGTGCCGGAGGCGGGACGTCGGTGCCCCTCCACTTT. This codes for CAGGGTSVPLHF. The chain links TRBV28 to TRBJ1-6, with a weak D call TRBD1 (5 bases). V was pared by 11 bases and J by 13 bases, with 18 bases between. Germline CDR1 and CDR2: MDHEN and SYDVKM. The CDR3 covers 12 residues.

This clonotype was detected only a few times. The rearrangement uses TRBV7-9 and TRBJ2-7, with 8 bases that match TRBD1. The junction had 16 bases not matched to a gene; V was cut back by 3 bases and J by 3 bases. CDR1 SEHNR and CDR2 FQNEAQ come from the germline V gene (reference sequence). This CDR3 has 18 residues. The CDR3, as DNA: TGTGCCAGCAGCTTTGGGGTGCGGCGCGGGGACAGGCACTACGAGCAGTACTTC. Translated, it gives CASSFGVRRGDRHYEQYF.

This clonotype was detected many times. The chain has TRBV30 and TRBJ2-3; D is possibly TRBD1 or TRBD2 (5 bases each). This CDR3 region has 16 residues. The V end lost 2 bases, the J end lost 1 base, and 16 bases lay between the germline ends. Germline V gene data show CDR1 as GTSNPN and CDR2 as SVGIG (reference sequence). The CDR3 DNA reads as TGTGCCTGGAGTATGTGGGGACCCGCTGGCACAGATACGCAGTATTTT. As protein: CAWSMWGPAGTDTQYF.

This clonotype was seen many times. The chain uses TRBV28 and TRBJ1-1; weak D call: TRBD1 (5 bases). Trimming stripped 3 bases from V and 8 bases from J, with 13 bases between. This CDR3 has 13 residues. The germline CDR1 and CDR2 sequences are MDHEN and SYDVKM. The CDR3 loop reads CASSFNLGREAFF. In DNA form, the CDR3 reads TGTGCCAGCAGTTTTAATCTGGGGCGGGAAGCTTTCTTT.

The chain joins TRBV18 to TRBJ2-5; D is perhaps TRBD1 or TRBD2 (5 bases each). Germline loops: CDR1 KGHSH, CDR2 LQKENI. The ends were cut back, 5 bases at V and 1 base at J, with 14 bases in the middle. The CDR3 runs 15 residues. The CDR3 DNA sequence: TGTGCCAGCTCATTCCGGGACGGAGCCCAAGAGACCCAGTACTTC. This gives the protein CASSFRDGAQETQYF.

The chain links TRBV6-2 or TRBV6-3 to TRBJ1-5; the D is unclear. The germline V and J ends were trimmed by 4 bases and 7 bases, with 17 bases remaining between them. This CDR3 has 15 residues. Germline CDR1 MNHEY, CDR2 SVGEGT. CDR3 in DNA: TGTGCCAGCAGTTCCTTCCCAGATGAAGAACAGCCCCAGCATTTT. Amino acids: CASSSFPDEEQPQHF.

Concerning this clonotype itself: A read error is possible here, since a much larger clone lies one base away. The rearrangement joins TRBV7-3 to TRBJ1-2; D unresolved. V shed 5 bases and J shed 3 bases, with 10 bases lying between them. CDR1 and CDR2 from the germline V gene are SGHTA and FQGTGA. This CDR3 contains 13 residues. DNA for the CDR3: TGTGCCAGCAGCCCGATGATAGACTATGGCTACACCTTC. Encoded protein: CASSPMIDYGYTF.

With regard to this clonotype: A much larger clone is a single base away; this may be a read error. The chain links TRBV20-1 to TRBJ2-1; 10 positions agree with TRBD2. Germline CDR1 and CDR2: DFQATT and SNEGSKA (reference sequence). The length of the CDR3 is 15 residues. The CDR3 reads CSASTSGKGTNGQFF. The DNA of the CDR3 is TGCAGTGCTAGCACTAGCGGGAAAGGCACCAATGGGCAGTTCTTC.

This clonotype was seen a few times. V and J are TRBV7-6 and TRBJ2-7, with 10 nucleotides matching TRBD1. The length of the CDR3 is 15 residues. Trimming removed 4 bases from V and 5 bases from J; junction bases left unmatched: 8. Per germline, CDR1 SGHVS and CDR2 FNYEAQ. For the CDR3, the DNA is TGTGCCAGCAGCTCGACCGGGACAGGGGTGGACGAGCAGTACTTC. It encodes CASSSTGTGVDEQYF.

This clonotype turned up a few times. The chain combines TRBV4-1 with TRBJ1-2, with a weak D call TRBD1 (6 bases). In germline, CDR1 is MGHRA, CDR2 YSYEKL. V lost 1 base, J lost 4 bases, and 16 bases lay in between. The CDR3 has 16 amino acids. The CDR3 here is CASSQGGGRLVYGYTF. CDR3 in DNA: TGCGCCAGCAGCCAAGGGGGGGGCCGCTTAGTCTATGGCTACACCTTC.

This clonotype was detected ten times or more. The rearrangement links TRBV6-1 to TRBJ2-7, with D uncertain. Trimming left V 5 bases short and J 3 bases short, with 14 bases between. This CDR3 spans 14 amino acids. Germline CDR1 is MNHNS and CDR2 is SASEGT. In DNA form, the CDR3 reads TGTGCCAGCAGTCGCAGGAATACTCACTACGAGCAGTACTTC. Amino acids: CASSRRNTHYEQYF.

This clonotype was seen repeatedly, ten times or more. The V call is TRBV11-3, the J call TRBJ2-3; D unresolved. Per germline, CDR1 SGHNT and CDR2 YENEEA. The V gene lost 2 bases and the J gene lost 0 bases, with 6 bases spanning the gap. This CDR3 comprises 14 residues. The DNA of the CDR3 is TGTGCCAGCAGCTTACTCCCTAGCACAGATACGCAGTATTTT. Translated, it gives CASSLLPSTDTQYF.

This clonotype was observed a handful of times. A much larger clone lies a single base off, so this may be a read error. The V call is TRBV28, the J call TRBJ2-7; the match to TRBD1 covers 9 bases. After removal of 4 bases from V and 4 bases from J, the junction contained 11 bases not matched to a gene. In germline, CDR1 is MDHEN, CDR2 SYDVKM. The CDR3 has 16 amino acids. The CDR3 nucleotides read TGTGCCAGCAGTTCAACCGGGACAGGGTTATCATACGAGCAGTACTTC. It codes for CASSSTGTGLSYEQYF. Variable domain in full (rest from reference TRBV28 and TRBJ2-7): DVKVTQSSRYLVKRTGEKVFLECVQDMDHENMFWYRQDPGLGLRLIYFSYDVKMKEKGDIPEGYSVSREKKERFSLILESASTNQTSMYLCASSSTGTGLSYEQYFGPGTRLTVT.